One sample yielded the 11 T cell receptor beta chains listed below, sequenced in a study of cytomegalovirus exposure and HLA in healthy donors. PCR primers comprised 60 Vbeta and 13 Jbeta primers. Repertoires were generated with immunoSEQ multiplex PCR, while TCRdb's copy carries only in-frame clones and drops some. The sample includes some 150,000 clones, around 80% of them seen just once. The specimen was PBMCs. The receptors stem from a man aged 25-40 years in good health and CMV-seropositive.

This clone appeared a few times. V gene TRBV19 combines with J gene TRBJ1-1; no firm D call. The germline CDR1 and CDR2 sequences are LNHDA and SQIVND (reference sequence). The CDR3 consists of 12 residues. CDR3 DNA sequence: TGTATGGTTCGCACTGGAGGCACTGAAGCTTTCTTT. This encodes CMVRTGGTEAFF.

This clone was seen a few times. The V and J genes are TRBV6-1 and TRBJ1-5; D is unresolved. Deletions cut 2 bases from V and 9 bases from J, with 8 bases between. The CDR3 loop spans 12 amino acids. The V gene's germline CDR1 is MNHNS and CDR2 SASEGT. This CDR3 reads CASSEYSWPQHF. CDR3 DNA: TGTGCCAGCAGTGAATACAGCTGGCCCCAGCATTTT.

This clone was detected a few times. The junction departs from germline at one end; a sequencing error may be responsible. The DNA for the CDR3 is TGTGCCAGCAGCTTAGATGAGGCACTGAAGCTCAACTTT. Translating it yields CASSLDEALKLNF. V is TRBV11-2 and J is TRBJ1-1; D is uncertain. CDR1 and CDR2 from the germline V gene are SGHAT and FQNNGV. This CDR3 comprises 13 residues. The full variable domain, with the rest looked up from reference TRBV11-2 and TRBJ1-1, is EAGVAQSPRYKIIEKRQSVAFWCNPISGHATLYWYQQILGQGPKLLIQFQNNGVVDDSQLPKDRFSAERLKGVDSTLKIQPAKLEDSAVYLCASSLDEALKLNFGQGTRLTVV.

The rearrangement uses TRBV30 and TRBJ1-2, with a weak D call TRBD1 (6 bases). The CDR3 runs to 15 residues. Between the trimmed V and J ends, which lost 5 bases and 2 bases, there was a span of 18 bases. CDR1 and CDR2 from the germline V gene are GTSNPN and SVGIG (reference sequence). CDR3 sequence: CAWANIRGPNYGYTF. DNA for the CDR3: TGTGCCTGGGCCAACATCAGGGGCCCGAACTATGGCTACACCTTC.

This chain connects TRBV27 to TRBJ2-5; D is uncertain. The CDR3 loop spans 13 amino acids. V lost 5 bases to trimming and J lost 1 base, with 8 bases between them. In germline, CDR1 is MNHEY, CDR2 SMNVEV (reference sequence). The CDR3 coding sequence is TGTGCCAGCAGTGCGTATTCCCAAGAGACCCAGTACTTC. It translates to CASSAYSQETQYF.

The J gene is TRBJ2-1, the V gene TRBV7-2, with D perhaps matching TRBD2 (5 bases). The germline CDR1 and CDR2 sequences are SGHTA and FQGNSA. The V and J ends lost 5 bases and 8 bases respectively, with 10 bases between them. The CDR3 sequence is 12 residues long. The CDR3, as DNA: TGTGCCAGCAGCCCAAAGCGGTATGAGCAGTTCTTC. Translating it yields CASSPKRYEQFF.

V is TRBV19 and J is TRBJ2-1; 10 nucleotides agree with TRBD2. CDR1 and CDR2 from the germline V gene are LNHDA and SQIVND (reference sequence). CDR3 length: 15 residues. V dropped 9 bases and J dropped 5; count of bases not matched to a gene: 10. The CDR3 loop reads CASNFPGLANNEQFF. DNA of the CDR3: TGTGCCAGCAACTTTCCGGGACTAGCGAACAATGAGCAGTTCTTC.

The chain is built from TRBV5-1 and TRBJ2-7, with 8 positions matching TRBD1. V gave up 2 bases and J gave up 3 bases; unmatched junction bases: 10. There are 16 residues in the CDR3. The germline V gene encodes CDR1 SGHRS and CDR2 YFSETQ. The CDR3 sequence: CASSLLPTGAFYEQYF. The DNA of the CDR3 is TGCGCCAGCAGCTTACTACCGACAGGGGCGTTCTACGAGCAGTACTTC.

The rearrangement joins TRBV28 to TRBJ2-3; tentatively, D is TRBD1 (6 bases). Trimming stripped 6 bases from V and 2 bases from J, with 12 bases between. Germline-derived CDR1 and CDR2 are MDHEN and SYDVKM. The CDR3 runs to 14 residues. CDR3 protein: CASRKTGFTDTQYF. CDR3 DNA: TGTGCCAGCAGAAAGACAGGCTTCACAGATACGCAGTATTTT.

This clone has more than one count but fewer than ten. The chain links TRBV30 to TRBJ1-2; D ambiguous. This CDR3 is built from 14 residues. V was shortened by 5 bases and J by 1 base, with 14 bases between the two germline ends. Germline loops: CDR1 GTSNPN, CDR2 SVGIG (reference sequence). CDR3 nucleotides: TGTGCCTGGGCAAACTACGGCCTTAACTATGGCTACACCTTC. Translating gives CAWANYGLNYGYTF.

The chain couples TRBV11-2 to TRBJ2-5; D possibly corresponds to TRBD2 (5 bases). Germline lookup yields CDR1 SGHAT and CDR2 FQNNGV. V was pared by 5 bases and J by 4 bases, with 20 bases between. CDR3 length equals 16 residues. CDR3 sequence: CASSPPVVLAGETQYF. The CDR3 DNA reads TGTGCCAGCAGCCCCCCCGTCGTCCTGGCGGGAGAGACCCAGTACTTC.